This TCR beta chain was sequenced during a study of T cell repertoires in cytomegalovirus infection. Study overall: Indicated by public TCR beta signatures were CMV infection and matching HLA type. Study results and limitations: HLA-C-restricted CMV clonotypes gave the most frequent clonotype in two of eight donors. Identification of carriers of CMV plus the relevant HLA was achieved through cumulative public TCR beta family frequency.

TCRdb analysed the reads with MiXCR anew, one entry per CDR3 protein. The table records about 480,000 distinct CDR3 sequences, roughly a third of them present only once. This clonotype was found a few times. The antigen remains undetermined. V shed 0 bases and J shed 4 bases, with 12 bases lying between them. Germline loops: CDR1 LNHDA, CDR2 SQIVND (reference sequence). This CDR3 has 15 amino acids. Sequences were derived from cultured PBMCs, sampled from culture after CMV antigen stimulation. The clonotype comes from a human donor in good health (CMV status not recorded). Some clones in this sample may be carry-over from other donors' samples. The genes are TRBV19 and TRBJ1-2; D remains unclear. The CDR3: CASSIERRAAYGYTF. DNA for the CDR3: TGTGCCAGTAGTATAGAGAGACGGGCCGCCTATGGCTACACCTTC.